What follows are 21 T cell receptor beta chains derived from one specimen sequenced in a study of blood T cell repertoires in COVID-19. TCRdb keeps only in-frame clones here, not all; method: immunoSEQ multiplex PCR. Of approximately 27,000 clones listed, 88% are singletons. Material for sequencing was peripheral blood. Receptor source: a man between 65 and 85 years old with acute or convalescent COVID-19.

This CDR3 reads CASSIGGQADYEQYF. As DNA, the CDR3 is TGTGCCAGCAGCATCGGGGGACAGGCGGACTACGAGCAGTACTTC. The chain combines TRBV7-3 with TRBJ2-7; 8 nucleotides line up with TRBD1. J lost 3 bases, V lost 5 bases, and 9 bases had no gene match. Germline values: CDR1 SGHTA, CDR2 FQGTGA. The CDR3 length is 15 residues.

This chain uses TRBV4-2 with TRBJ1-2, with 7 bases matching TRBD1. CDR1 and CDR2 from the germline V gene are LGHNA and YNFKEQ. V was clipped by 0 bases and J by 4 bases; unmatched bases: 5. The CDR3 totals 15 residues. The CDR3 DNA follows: TGTGCCAGCAGCCAAGAAGCACAGGGGAGCTATGGCTACACCTTC. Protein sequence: CASSQEAQGSYGYTF.

This CDR3 is CSVDRGGSGYTF. The CDR3 nucleotides read TGCAGCGTTGATAGAGGGGGTTCGGGCTACACCTTC. V gene TRBV29-1 combines with J gene TRBJ1-2; perhaps TRBD1 as D (6 bases). The CDR3 has 12 amino acids. Germline assignment: CDR1 SQVTM and CDR2 ANQGSEA. Trimming left V 3 bases short and J 8 bases short, with 13 bases between.

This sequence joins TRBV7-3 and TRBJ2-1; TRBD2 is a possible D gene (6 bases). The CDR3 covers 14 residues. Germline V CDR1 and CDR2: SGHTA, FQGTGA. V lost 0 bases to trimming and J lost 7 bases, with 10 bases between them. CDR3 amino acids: CASSLTGGPNEQFF. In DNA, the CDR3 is TGTGCCAGCAGCTTAACGGGAGGCCCTAATGAGCAGTTCTTC.

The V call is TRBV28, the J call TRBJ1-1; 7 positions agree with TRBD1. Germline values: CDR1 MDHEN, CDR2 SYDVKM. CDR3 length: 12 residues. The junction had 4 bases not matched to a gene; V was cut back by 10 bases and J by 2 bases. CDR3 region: CAIRDSNTEAFF. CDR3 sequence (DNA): TGTGCCATCCGGGACAGTAACACTGAAGCTTTCTTT.

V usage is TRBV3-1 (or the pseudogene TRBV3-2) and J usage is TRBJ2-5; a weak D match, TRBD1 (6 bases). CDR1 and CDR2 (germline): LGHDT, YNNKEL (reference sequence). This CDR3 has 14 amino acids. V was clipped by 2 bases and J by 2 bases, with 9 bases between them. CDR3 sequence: CASSQRGQQETQYF. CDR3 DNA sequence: TGTGCCAGCAGCCAAAGAGGACAGCAAGAGACCCAGTACTTC.

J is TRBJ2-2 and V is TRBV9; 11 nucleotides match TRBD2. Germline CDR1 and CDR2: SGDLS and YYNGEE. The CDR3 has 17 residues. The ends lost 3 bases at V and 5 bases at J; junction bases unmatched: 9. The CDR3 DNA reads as TGTGCCAGCAGCGGATACGGACTAGCGGGTGGAACCGGGGAGCTGTTTTTT. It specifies CASSGYGLAGGTGELFF.

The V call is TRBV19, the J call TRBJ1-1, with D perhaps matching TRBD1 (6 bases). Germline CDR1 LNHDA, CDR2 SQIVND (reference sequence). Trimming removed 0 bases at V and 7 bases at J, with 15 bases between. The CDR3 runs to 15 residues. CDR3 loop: CASSIDTGLSSEAFF. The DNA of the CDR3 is TGTGCCAGTAGTATAGATACAGGGCTATCCAGTGAAGCTTTCTTT.

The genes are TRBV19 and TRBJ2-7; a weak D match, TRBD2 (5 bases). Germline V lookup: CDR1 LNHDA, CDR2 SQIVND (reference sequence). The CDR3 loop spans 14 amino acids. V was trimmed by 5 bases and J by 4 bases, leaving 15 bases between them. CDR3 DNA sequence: TGTGCCAGTAGTGCCCCCGGGAACCCTTACGAGCAGTACTTC. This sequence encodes CASSAPGNPYEQYF.

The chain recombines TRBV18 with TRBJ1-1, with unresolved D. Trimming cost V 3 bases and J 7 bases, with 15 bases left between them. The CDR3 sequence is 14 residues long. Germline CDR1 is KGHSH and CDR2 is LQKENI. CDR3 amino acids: CASSPGYGRFEAFF. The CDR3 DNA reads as TGTGCCAGCTCACCCGGGTATGGAAGGTTTGAAGCTTTCTTT.

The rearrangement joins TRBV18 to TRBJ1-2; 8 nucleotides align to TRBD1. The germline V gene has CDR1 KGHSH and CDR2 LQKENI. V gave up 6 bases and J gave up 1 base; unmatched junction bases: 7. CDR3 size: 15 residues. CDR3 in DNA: TGTGCCAGCTCTTCGGACAGGGAGAATAACTATGGCTACACCTTC. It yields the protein CASSSDRENNYGYTF. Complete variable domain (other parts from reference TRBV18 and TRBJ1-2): NAGVMQNPRHLVRRRGQEARLRCSPMKGHSHVYWYRQLPEEGLKFMVYLQKENIIDESGMPKERFSAEFPKEGPSILRIQQVVRGDSAAYFCASSSDRENNYGYTFGSGTRLTVV.

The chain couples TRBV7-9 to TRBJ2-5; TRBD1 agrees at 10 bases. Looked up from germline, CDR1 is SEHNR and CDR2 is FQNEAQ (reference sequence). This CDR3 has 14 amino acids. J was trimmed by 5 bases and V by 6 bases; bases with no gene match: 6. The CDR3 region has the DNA TGTGCCAGCAGTACGGGGGGACAGGGGGAGACCCAGTACTTC. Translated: CASSTGGQGETQYF.

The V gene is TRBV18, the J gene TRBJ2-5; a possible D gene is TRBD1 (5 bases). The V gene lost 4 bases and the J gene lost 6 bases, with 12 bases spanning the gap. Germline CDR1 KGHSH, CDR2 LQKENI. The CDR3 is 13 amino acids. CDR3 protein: CASSLRQSKTQYF. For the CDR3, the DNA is TGTGCCAGCTCACTGCGACAGTCAAAGACCCAGTACTTC.

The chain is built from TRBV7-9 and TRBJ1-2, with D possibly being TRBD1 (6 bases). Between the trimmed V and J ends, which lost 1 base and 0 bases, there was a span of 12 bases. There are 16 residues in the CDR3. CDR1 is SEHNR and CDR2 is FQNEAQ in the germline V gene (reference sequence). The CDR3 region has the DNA TGTGCCAGCAGCTTAGATGGGGCAGGGGCTAACTATGGCTACACCTTC. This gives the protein CASSLDGAGANYGYTF.

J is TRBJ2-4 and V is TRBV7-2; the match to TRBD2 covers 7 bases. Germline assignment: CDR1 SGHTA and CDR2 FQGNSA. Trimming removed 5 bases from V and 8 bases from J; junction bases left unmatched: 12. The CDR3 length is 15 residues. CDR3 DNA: TGTGCCAGCAGCCTAGAAGCTAGCGGTTGGGACATTCAGTACTTC. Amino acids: CASSLEASGWDIQYF.

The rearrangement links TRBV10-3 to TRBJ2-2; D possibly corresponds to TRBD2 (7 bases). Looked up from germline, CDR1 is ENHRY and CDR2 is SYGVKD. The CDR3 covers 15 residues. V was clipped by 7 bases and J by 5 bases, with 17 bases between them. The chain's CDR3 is CAINEAKGGTGELFF. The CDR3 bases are TGTGCCATCAACGAAGCTAAGGGGGGGACCGGGGAGCTGTTTTTT.

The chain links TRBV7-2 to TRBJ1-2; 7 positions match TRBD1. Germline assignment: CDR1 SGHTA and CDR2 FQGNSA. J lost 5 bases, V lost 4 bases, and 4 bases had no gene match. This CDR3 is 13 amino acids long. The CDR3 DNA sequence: TGTGCCAGCAGCTCGACAGGGTTTTATGGCTACACCTTC. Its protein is CASSSTGFYGYTF.

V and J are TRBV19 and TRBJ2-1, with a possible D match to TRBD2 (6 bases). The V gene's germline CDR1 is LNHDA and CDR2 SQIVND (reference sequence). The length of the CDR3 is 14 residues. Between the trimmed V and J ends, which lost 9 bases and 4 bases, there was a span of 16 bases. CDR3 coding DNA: TGTGCCAGCAATAGCGGAGGTTGGTACAATGAGCAGTTCTTC. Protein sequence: CASNSGGWYNEQFF.

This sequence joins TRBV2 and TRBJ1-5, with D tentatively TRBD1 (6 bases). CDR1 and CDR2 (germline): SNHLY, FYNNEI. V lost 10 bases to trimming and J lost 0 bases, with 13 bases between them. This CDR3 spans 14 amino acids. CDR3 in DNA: TGTGCCACCGGGGGGCGGAATAGCAATCAGCCCCAGCATTTT. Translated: CATGGRNSNQPQHF.

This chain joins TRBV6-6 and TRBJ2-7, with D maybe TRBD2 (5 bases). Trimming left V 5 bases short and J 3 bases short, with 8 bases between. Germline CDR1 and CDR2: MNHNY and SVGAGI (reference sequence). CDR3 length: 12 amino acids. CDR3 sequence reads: CASSGLGYEQYF. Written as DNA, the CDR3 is TGTGCCAGCAGTGGACTGGGCTACGAGCAGTACTTC.

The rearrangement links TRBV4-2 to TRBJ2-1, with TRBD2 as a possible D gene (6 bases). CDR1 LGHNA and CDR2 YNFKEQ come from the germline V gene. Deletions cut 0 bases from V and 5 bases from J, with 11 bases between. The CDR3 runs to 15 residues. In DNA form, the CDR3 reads TGTGCCAGCAGCCAAGAGGGGGGATCGAACAATGAGCAGTTCTTC. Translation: CASSQEGGSNNEQFF.